The 28 T cell receptor beta chains below come from one sample, sequenced in a study of blood T cell repertoires in COVID-19 (dated by TCRdb to about 2020). Receptor libraries were prepared by the immunoSEQ multiplex PCR assay. TCRdb limited this immuneACCESS table to in-frame rearrangements with V and J called. A share of clones is missing; checked studies link under half to unresolved V genes, and the rest is unexplained. The sample has under 200,000 clones on record, 65% to 90% of them singletons. Of the sample, nearly 8.5% is held by the ten largest clones. Input material: peripheral blood. All receptors derive from a man aged 60-69 years with acute or convalescent COVID-19.

The rearrangement uses TRBV6-1 and TRBJ1-6; the D gene is possibly TRBD1 (6 bases). Germline V lookup: CDR1 MNHNS, CDR2 SASEGT. This CDR3 has 15 residues. V was trimmed by 2 bases and J by 8 bases, leaving 13 bases between them. CDR3 sequence (DNA): TGTGCCAGCAGTGAAAACACAGGGTTTTATTCACCCCTCCACTTT. Its translation: CASSENTGFYSPLHF.

This clone has just one count. This sequence joins TRBV6-5 and TRBJ2-7, with TRBD1 matching over 8 bases. With 6 bases clipped from V and 3 bases from J, the junction kept 7 bases outside the gene matches. The V gene's germline CDR1 is MNHEY and CDR2 SVGAGI. CDR3 length equals 14 residues. The CDR3 nucleotides read TGTGCCAGCAGAGGGACAGGAGGACGCTACGAGCAGTACTTC. As protein: CASRGTGGRYEQYF.

This clone has more than one count but fewer than ten. This chain links TRBV25-1 with TRBJ1-5; D not resolved. Germline V gives CDR1 MGHDK, CDR2 SYGVNS. The CDR3 extends over 13 amino acids. V lost 1 base to trimming and J lost 6 bases, with 7 bases between them. CDR3 sequence reads: CASSELVGQPQHF. The DNA of the CDR3 is TGTGCCAGCAGTGAATTGGTCGGTCAGCCCCAGCATTTT.

Concerning this clone itself: Other DNA sequences within the sample encode an identical CDR3. This chain uses TRBV18 with TRBJ1-1; TRBD1 is a possible D gene (6 bases). The germline gives CDR1 KGHSH, CDR2 LQKENI. This CDR3 comprises 14 residues. V lost 3 bases and J lost 2, with 10 bases in between. The chain's CDR3 is CASSPQTGNTEAFF. In DNA form, the CDR3 reads TGTGCCAGCTCACCCCAGACAGGTAACACTGAAGCTTTCTTT.

This clone was seen only a few times. The chain links TRBV19 to TRBJ1-6; 11 bases map to TRBD1. J lost 10 bases, V lost 6 bases, and 11 bases had no gene match. CDR1 and CDR2 (germline): LNHDA, SQIVND (reference sequence). This CDR3 region has 16 residues. The CDR3 loop is CASRDRGQGIGSPLHF. CDR3 nucleotide sequence: TGTGCCAGTAGGGACAGGGGGCAGGGGATCGGATCACCCCTCCACTTT.

The chain combines TRBV19 with TRBJ1-1; D is unclear. The germline CDR1 and CDR2 sequences are LNHDA and SQIVND (reference sequence). Trimming stripped 7 bases from V and 0 bases from J, with 12 bases between. There are 14 residues in the CDR3. CDR3 nucleotide sequence: TGTGCCAGTATGCCCGGTCCGTTGAACACTGAAGCTTTCTTT. Translation: CASMPGPLNTEAFF. Using reference TRBV19 and TRBJ1-1 for the parts outside the CDR3, the full variable domain is DGGITQSPKYLFRKEGQNVTLSCEQNLNHDAMYWYRQDPGQGLRLIYYSQIVNDFQKGDIAEGYSVSREKKESFPLTVTSAQKNPTAFYLCASMPGPLNTEAFFGQGTRLTVV.

The chain uses TRBV28 and TRBJ1-4; maybe TRBD1 (5 bases). The CDR3 contains 18 residues. V was clipped by 0 bases and J by 0 bases, with 14 bases between them. Per germline, CDR1 MDHEN and CDR2 SYDVKM. The CDR3 protein is CASSLWGDLRATNEKLFF. DNA for the CDR3: TGTGCCAGCAGTTTATGGGGGGACTTGAGGGCAACTAATGAAAAACTGTTTTTT.

This clone has more than one count but fewer than ten. The chain combines TRBV6-4 with TRBJ2-1, with a weak D call TRBD1 (6 bases). Germline CDR1 is MRHNA and CDR2 is SNTAGT. CDR3 size: 14 residues. Trimming pared 2 bases from V and 7 bases from J, leaving 12 bases between. For the CDR3, the DNA is TGTGCCAGCAGTGACCCCAGAAGGGGGAATGAGCAGTTCTTC. This translates into CASSDPRRGNEQFF.

This chain uses TRBV2 with TRBJ2-1; 8 bases are shared with TRBD1. Germline V lookup: CDR1 SNHLY, CDR2 FYNNEI. The ends lost 3 bases at V and 7 bases at J; junction bases unmatched: 8. The CDR3 consists of 15 residues. CDR3 region: CASSDWQGAGNEQFF. Written as DNA, the CDR3 is TGTGCCAGCAGTGACTGGCAGGGGGCGGGTAATGAGCAGTTCTTC. The complete variable domain, with remaining parts taken from reference TRBV2 and TRBJ2-1, reads EPEVTQTPSHQVTQMGQEVILRCVPISNHLYFYWYRQILGQKVEFLVSFYNNEISEKSEIFDDQFSVERPDGSNFTLKIRSTKLEDSAMYFCASSDWQGAGNEQFFGPGTRLTVL.

V usage is TRBV9 and J usage is TRBJ2-7, with TRBD2 as a possible D gene (6 bases). The V end was cut by 0 bases, the J end by 4 bases, with 14 bases between. Germline assignment: CDR1 SGDLS and CDR2 YYNGEE. CDR3 size: 15 residues. The CDR3 DNA follows: TGTGCCAGCAGCGTAGAGGCAGTGGCGGGATACGAGCAGTACTTC. It translates to CASSVEAVAGYEQYF.

The chain carries TRBV19 and TRBJ2-3, with TRBD2 identical over 13 bases. V lost 3 bases to trimming and J lost 5 bases; unmatched junction nucleotides: 8. The CDR3 has 17 residues. Looked up from germline, CDR1 is LNHDA and CDR2 is SQIVND (reference sequence). This CDR3 is CASSMVLAGGLGDTQYF. The CDR3 nucleotides read TGTGCCAGTAGTATGGTACTAGCGGGAGGGCTTGGAGATACGCAGTATTTT. Based on the CDR3 plus reference TRBV19 and TRBJ2-3, the full variable domain is DGGITQSPKYLFRKEGQNVTLSCEQNLNHDAMYWYRQDPGQGLRLIYYSQIVNDFQKGDIAEGYSVSREKKESFPLTVTSAQKNPTAFYLCASSMVLAGGLGDTQYFGPGTRLTVL.

This clone was seen a few times. The chain employs TRBV3-1 (or the pseudogene TRBV3-2) and TRBJ1-1, with 8 bases aligning to TRBD1. Per the germline V gene, CDR1 is LGHDT and CDR2 is YNNKEL (reference sequence). The CDR3 is 16 residues long. Germline trimming cut 1 base from V and 4 bases from J; bases unmatched to any gene: 8. This CDR3 reads CASSQGYAGGFTEAFF. In DNA, the CDR3 is TGTGCCAGCAGCCAAGGATATGCAGGGGGCTTCACTGAAGCTTTCTTT.

The V gene is TRBV5-1, the J gene TRBJ2-7; 12 bases match TRBD2. The V and J ends lost 2 bases and 3 bases, in that order; junction bases with no gene match: 6. The length of the CDR3 is 16 residues. Germline lookup yields CDR1 SGHRS and CDR2 YFSETQ. The CDR3 spells CASSFGLAGTIYEQYF. In DNA, the CDR3 is TGCGCCAGCAGCTTTGGACTAGCGGGAACGATCTACGAGCAGTACTTC. Looking up the rest from reference TRBV5-1 and TRBJ2-7 gives the full variable domain: KAGVTQTPRYLIKTRGQQVTLSCSPISGHRSVSWYQQTPGQGLQFLFEYFSETQRNKGNFPGRFSGRQFSNSRSEMNVSTLELGDSALYLCASSFGLAGTIYEQYFGPGTRLTVT.

This chain connects TRBV9 to TRBJ1-3, with 8 positions matching TRBD1. CDR1 and CDR2 (germline): SGDLS, YYNGEE. V shed 4 bases and J 4 bases; nucleotides not matched to a gene: 16. CDR3 size: 18 residues. The CDR3: CASSSRLPGGAGGNTIYF. The DNA of the CDR3 is TGTGCCAGCAGCTCACGCCTTCCAGGGGGCGCGGGGGGAAACACCATATATTTT. The variable domain in full, with the rest retrieved from reference TRBV9 and TRBJ1-3, is DSGVTQTPKHLITATGQRVTLRCSPRSGDLSVYWYQQSLDQGLQFLIQYYNGEERAKGNILERFSAQQFPDLHSELNLSSLELGDSALYFCASSSRLPGGAGGNTIYFGEGSWLTVV.

The chain is built from TRBV10-2 and TRBJ2-7; possibly TRBD2 for D (6 bases). The ends were cut back, 3 bases at V and 2 bases at J, with 11 bases in the middle. This CDR3 region has 14 residues. The germline V gene encodes CDR1 WSHSY and CDR2 SAAADI. This CDR3 reads CASSEKRATYEQYF. The CDR3, as DNA: TGCGCCAGCAGTGAAAAGCGGGCCACCTACGAGCAGTACTTC.

The chain recombines TRBV5-1 with TRBJ1-1; 7 bases fit TRBD1. Germline V CDR1 and CDR2: SGHRS, YFSETQ. This CDR3 has 16 residues. Losses at the gene ends were 3 bases for V and 2 bases for J; bases not matched to a gene: 10. CDR3 sequence: CASSWNPGQQNTEAFF. The CDR3 DNA sequence: TGCGCCAGCAGCTGGAACCCGGGACAGCAAAACACTGAAGCTTTCTTT.

This chain connects TRBV2 to TRBJ2-2; 7 positions match TRBD2. The germline CDR1 and CDR2 sequences are SNHLY and FYNNEI. Losses at the gene ends were 6 bases for V and 7 bases for J; bases not matched to a gene: 11. The CDR3 runs to 15 residues. This CDR3 reads CASSRAGGSFGELFF. The DNA of the CDR3 is TGTGCCAGCAGCCGGGCCGGCGGGAGTTTCGGGGAGCTGTTTTTT.

In this sample, this clone turned up a few times. The chain links TRBV28 to TRBJ1-6; D remains ambiguous. Germline CDR1 is MDHEN and CDR2 is SYDVKM. The CDR3 extends over 12 amino acids. V shed 6 bases and J shed 7 bases, with 7 bases lying between them. CDR3 loop: CASSLLNSPLHF. DNA of the CDR3: TGTGCCAGCAGCCTTCTAAATTCACCCCTCCACTTT.

The V call is TRBV4-2, the J call TRBJ2-6; a weak D match, TRBD1 (5 bases). Germline CDR1 LGHNA, CDR2 YNFKEQ. The V and J ends lost 1 base and 3 bases respectively, with 16 bases between them. This CDR3 spans 18 amino acids. CDR3 nucleotides: TGTGCCAGCAGCCAAGTGCAGGGCAGCACCTATGGGGCCAACGTCCTGACTTTC. Residues: CASSQVQGSTYGANVLTF.

This chain links TRBV7-3 with TRBJ1-2; 10 bases are shared with TRBD1. CDR3 length: 14 residues. Losses at the gene ends were 5 bases for V and 7 bases for J; bases not matched to a gene: 7. Germline V gene data show CDR1 as SGHTA and CDR2 as FQGTGA. CDR3 in amino acids: CASSKGDRGFGYTF. CDR3 bases: TGTGCCAGCAGCAAAGGGGACAGGGGTTTTGGCTACACCTTC.

The rearrangement joins TRBV10-3 to TRBJ2-7; D not certain. Per the germline V gene, CDR1 is ENHRY and CDR2 is SYGVKD. This CDR3 has 13 residues. Trimming cost V 0 bases and J 5 bases, with 8 bases left between them. The CDR3 DNA reads TGTGCCATCAGTGAGTCGGCGGCTGACGAGCAGTACTTC. This translates into CAISESAADEQYF.

The rearrangement uses TRBV5-8 and TRBJ1-4; D ambiguous. Germline V gene data show CDR1 as SGHTS and CDR2 as YDEGEE. Trimming removed 4 bases from V and 4 bases from J, with 23 bases in between. This CDR3 is built from 18 residues. The CDR3 loop is CASSPKPLNSGYNEKLFF. The CDR3, as DNA: TGTGCCAGCAGCCCCAAGCCCCTTAACAGCGGATATAATGAAAAACTGTTTTTT.

The chain employs TRBV9 and TRBJ1-4; tentatively, D is TRBD1 (6 bases). Germline values: CDR1 SGDLS, CDR2 YYNGEE. This CDR3 region has 17 residues. The germline V and J ends were trimmed by 0 bases and 8 bases, with 20 bases remaining between them. The CDR3 protein is CASSVGGGAGDREKLFF. The CDR3 bases are TGTGCCAGCAGCGTAGGTGGTGGGGCAGGGGATCGGGAAAAACTGTTTTTT.

This clone is a singleton in its sample. V usage is TRBV11-2 and J usage is TRBJ1-2; D remains unclear. This CDR3 comprises 12 residues. Per the germline V gene, CDR1 is SGHAT and CDR2 is FQNNGV. Trimming took 3 bases from V and 4 from J, leaving 6 bases between them. DNA for the CDR3: TGTGCCAGCAGCTTGGGCTTCTATGGCTACACCTTC. Translated, it gives CASSLGFYGYTF.

The chain combines TRBV11-2 with TRBJ1-1; D unresolved. The germline V and J ends were trimmed by 3 bases and 10 bases, with 9 bases remaining between them. Germline assignment: CDR1 SGHAT and CDR2 FQNNGV. This CDR3 is built from 11 residues. CDR3 residues: CASSFSLRAFF. The CDR3 DNA reads as TGTGCCAGCAGCTTCAGTTTACGAGCTTTCTTT.

This chain connects TRBV5-6 to TRBJ1-3, with unresolved D. CDR1 SGHDT and CDR2 YYEEEE come from the germline V gene. V gave up 1 base and J gave up 5 bases, with 7 bases separating them. This CDR3 comprises 13 residues. The CDR3 DNA reads as TGTGCCAGCAGCTTGCGCGGAAGAAACACCATATATTTT. This sequence encodes CASSLRGRNTIYF.

The J gene is TRBJ2-5, the V gene TRBV29-1; D perhaps matches TRBD1 (5 bases). V was clipped by 1 base and J by 1 base, with 10 bases between them. The CDR3 is made up of 14 amino acids. Germline lookup yields CDR1 SQVTM and CDR2 ANQGSEA. The CDR3 sequence is CSVEGPQVQETQYF. For the CDR3, the DNA is TGCAGCGTTGAAGGGCCACAGGTCCAAGAGACCCAGTACTTC.

In this sample, this clone turned up a few times. The rearrangement uses TRBV9 and TRBJ2-1; D is unclear. The V and J ends lost 0 bases and 0 bases respectively, with 7 bases between them. This CDR3 spans 15 amino acids. Germline loops: CDR1 SGDLS, CDR2 YYNGEE. CDR3 in amino acids: CASSVAASSYNEQFF. CDR3 DNA: TGTGCCAGCAGCGTAGCTGCGAGCTCCTACAATGAGCAGTTCTTC.